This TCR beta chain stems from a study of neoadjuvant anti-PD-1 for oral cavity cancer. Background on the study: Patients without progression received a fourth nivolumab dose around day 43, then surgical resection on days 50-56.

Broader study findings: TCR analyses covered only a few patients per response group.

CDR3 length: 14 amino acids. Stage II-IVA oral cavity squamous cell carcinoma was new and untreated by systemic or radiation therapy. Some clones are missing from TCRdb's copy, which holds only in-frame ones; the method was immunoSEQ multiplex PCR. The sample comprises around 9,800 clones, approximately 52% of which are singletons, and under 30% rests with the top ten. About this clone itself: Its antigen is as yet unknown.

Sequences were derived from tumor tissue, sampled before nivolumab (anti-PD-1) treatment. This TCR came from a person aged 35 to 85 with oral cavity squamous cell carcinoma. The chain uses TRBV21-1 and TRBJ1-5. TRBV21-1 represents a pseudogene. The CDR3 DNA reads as TGTGCCAGCAGCTCCCGCGGGGGAGGTCAGCCCCAGCATTTT. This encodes CASSSRGGGQPQHF.